Presented here are 14 T cell receptor beta chains from one specimen sequenced in a study of cytomegalovirus exposure and HLA in healthy donors. PCR used 60 Vbeta primers and 13 Jbeta primers. Method: immunoSEQ multiplex PCR; TCRdb's copy keeps in-frame clones and lacks some. The sample includes 200,000 to 300,000 clones, 70% to 90% of them seen just once. The specimen sequenced was PBMCs. The receptors stem from a middle-aged woman in good health and CMV-seropositive.

This clone was recorded a few times. The junction departs from the called germline gene at one end, perhaps through a read error. The V and J genes are TRBV19 and TRBJ2-6; TRBD1 might be the D (5 bases). The length of the CDR3 is 16 residues. Germline V gene sequence: CDR1 LNHDA, CDR2 SQIVND (reference sequence). Here the CDR3 DNA reads TGTGCCAGTAGTGTAAGACAGCTCTCTGGGGCCAACGGCCTGACTTTC. It specifies CASSVRQLSGANGLTF.

The rearrangement joins TRBV4-3 to TRBJ2-7; a weak D match, TRBD1 (5 bases). The CDR3 is 15 amino acids. Germline V gives CDR1 LGHNA, CDR2 YSLEER. V gave up 0 bases and J gave up 2 bases, with 11 bases separating them. This CDR3 is CASSQDRADTYEQYF. In nucleotides, the CDR3 is TGCGCCAGCAGCCAAGACAGGGCTGATACCTACGAGCAGTACTTC.

The chain is built from TRBV11-2 and TRBJ2-3; 9 nucleotides line up with TRBD1. The CDR3 extends over 16 amino acids. Germline trimming cut 5 bases from V and 2 bases from J; bases unmatched to any gene: 8. The germline CDR1 and CDR2 sequences are SGHAT and FQNNGV. The CDR3 DNA is TGTGCCAGCAGCACAACAGGGGGCTTATCCACAGATACGCAGTATTTT. Its protein product is CASSTTGGLSTDTQYF.

This chain joins TRBV7-2 and TRBJ1-5; maybe TRBD1 (6 bases). CDR1 SGHTA and CDR2 FQGNSA come from the germline V gene. The CDR3 runs to 17 residues. Trimming stripped 2 bases from V and 0 bases from J, with 14 bases between. The CDR3 DNA is TGTGCCAGCAGCTTAACGCAGGGGCACCTTAGCAATCAGCCCCAGCATTTT. Residues: CASSLTQGHLSNQPQHF.

In this sample, this clone turned up once. The genes are TRBV7-9 and TRBJ1-1; D is ambiguous. The CDR3 is 13 amino acids. Per germline, CDR1 SEHNR and CDR2 FQNEAQ (reference sequence). Trimming pared 2 bases from V and 3 bases from J, leaving 7 bases between. The CDR3 bases are TGTGCCAGCAGCTTACCCCGGGACACTGAAGCTTTCTTT. Translated: CASSLPRDTEAFF.

This chain links TRBV7-2 with TRBJ1-1; D not resolved. The CDR3 sequence is 12 residues long. The V and J ends lost 1 base and 10 bases respectively, with 10 bases between them. Germline lookup yields CDR1 SGHTA and CDR2 FQGNSA. In DNA, the CDR3 is TGTGCCAGCAGCTTAGGTCCTTTCAGAGCTTTCTTT. This gives the protein CASSLGPFRAFF.

The J gene is TRBJ2-1, the V gene TRBV25-1, with 9 bases aligning to TRBD2. This CDR3 has 15 amino acids. With V trimmed by 4 bases and J by 7 bases, 8 bases remained unmatched. The V gene's germline CDR1 is MGHDK and CDR2 SYGVNS. CDR3 loop: CASSGSGGTWNEQFF. The CDR3, as DNA: TGTGCCAGCAGTGGGAGCGGGGGGACTTGGAATGAGCAGTTCTTC. The complete variable domain, with remaining parts taken from reference TRBV25-1 and TRBJ2-1, reads EADIYQTPRYLVIGTGKKITLECSQTMGHDKMYWYQQDPGMELHLIHYSYGVNSTEKGDLSSESTVSRIRTEHFPLTLESARPSHTSQYLCASSGSGGTWNEQFFGPGTRLTVL.

DNA for the CDR3: TGTGCCAGCACCCATGGAGTGAACACTGAAGCTTTCTTT. It is translated as CASTHGVNTEAFF. This chain links TRBV28 with TRBJ1-1; D not certain. The CDR3 spans 13 residues. The germline V gene encodes CDR1 MDHEN and CDR2 SYDVKM. The V and J ends lost 7 bases and 0 bases respectively, with 9 bases between them.

The chain couples TRBV30 to TRBJ2-7; 9 bases line up with TRBD1. Germline loops: CDR1 GTSNPN, CDR2 SVGIG (reference sequence). This CDR3 region has 18 residues. After removal of 4 bases from V and 5 bases from J, the junction contained 21 bases not matched to a gene. CDR3 bases: TGTGCCTGGAAGACCGGGACAGGGTACCCTTTTGTTCGACACGAGCAGTACTTC. Translating gives CAWKTGTGYPFVRHEQYF.

This chain uses TRBV5-1 with TRBJ2-3; 13 nucleotides line up with TRBD2. J was trimmed by 2 bases and V by 3 bases; bases with no gene match: 15. The CDR3 covers 20 residues. Germline assignment: CDR1 SGHRS and CDR2 YFSETQ. CDR3: CASSSLLAGGPITLTDTQYF. The CDR3 DNA follows: TGCGCCAGCAGCTCGCTACTAGCGGGAGGGCCGATAACCCTCACAGATACGCAGTATTTT.

The chain uses TRBV25-1 and TRBJ1-6; D uncertain. V lost 8 bases and J 6 bases, leaving 14 bases between the germline ends. Germline CDR1 is MGHDK and CDR2 is SYGVNS. CDR3 length: 14 residues. CDR3 amino acids: CASSRLEGNSPLHF. CDR3 bases: TGTGCCAGCTCCCGACTGGAGGGTAATTCACCCCTCCACTTT.

For this clone: Within the sample, other DNA sequences also encode this same CDR3. CDR3 in amino acids: CSASRGGEQYF. The CDR3 DNA reads as TGCAGTGCTAGTAGGGGGGGCGAGCAGTACTTC. The chain is built from TRBV20-1 and TRBJ2-7; D may be TRBD2 (7 bases). Germline values: CDR1 DFQATT, CDR2 SNEGSKA (reference sequence). Trimming removed 3 bases from V and 6 bases from J, with 9 bases in between. The CDR3 covers 11 residues.

The rearrangement uses TRBV13 and TRBJ1-5; 8 nucleotides align to TRBD1. Trimming cost V 5 bases and J 7 bases; bases outside gene matches: 7. CDR1 and CDR2 from the germline V gene are PRHDT and FYEKMQ (reference sequence). The CDR3 extends over 14 amino acids. The CDR3 loop is CASSTGQGGQPQHF. The CDR3 coding sequence is TGTGCCAGCAGCACCGGACAGGGAGGGCAGCCCCAGCATTTT. The whole variable domain, filled in from reference TRBV13 and TRBJ1-5, reads AAGVIQSPRHLIKEKRETATLKCYPIPRHDTVYWYQQGPGQDPQFLISFYEKMQSDKGSIPDRFSAQQFSDYHSELNMSSLELGDSALYFCASSTGQGGQPQHFGDGTRLSIL.

The chain couples TRBV6-1 to TRBJ1-1; D gene uncertain. Germline V gene lookup returns CDR1 MNHNS and CDR2 SASEGT. The V end was cut by 7 bases, the J end by 1 base, with 7 bases between. The CDR3 covers 12 residues. This chain's CDR3 is CASKTGNTEAFF. CDR3 DNA sequence: TGTGCCAGCAAGACTGGGAACACTGAAGCTTTCTTT.